These 29 T cell receptor beta chains came from one sample sequenced in a study of T cells in Graves' hyperthyroidism and ophthalmopathy. Researchers took RNA transcripts and amplified the TCR beta CDR3 regions from them. A set of HTBI primers served as the primers for a first-round RT-PCR of the TCR CDR3. TCRdb ran MiXCR on the multiplex PCR reads and lists one entry per CDR3 protein. This table has 250,000 to 350,000 distinct CDR3 sequences, 20% to 25% appearing once. Sample: blood. The receptors derive from a man aged 25 to 40 with Graves' ophthalmopathy.

Worth noting for this clonotype: A much larger clone differs from this one at a single base, so this may be a read error. The chain combines TRBV28 with TRBJ2-7; D is tentatively TRBD1 or TRBD2 (5 bases each). In germline, CDR1 is MDHEN, CDR2 SYDVKM. V lost 3 bases to trimming and J lost 5 bases, with 11 bases between them. The CDR3 totals 13 residues. In DNA form, the CDR3 reads TGTGCCAGCAGTTTGGTGGGGGTCCACGAGCAGTACTTC. This encodes CASSLVGVHEQYF.

This clonotype occurred a few times. V usage is TRBV12-3 or TRBV12-4 and J usage is TRBJ2-5, with a tentative D call TRBD1 (5 bases). The CDR3 spans 13 residues. Trimming cost V 2 bases and J 2 bases, with 6 bases left between them. The CDR3 sequence: CASSLRQQETQYF. Here the CDR3 DNA reads TGTGCCAGCAGTTTAAGACAGCAAGAGACCCAGTACTTC.

V gene TRBV7-9 combines with J gene TRBJ1-4; maybe TRBD1 (6 bases). Germline CDR1 SEHNR, CDR2 FQNEAQ (reference sequence). The CDR3 length is 13 residues. V was trimmed by 6 bases and J by 4 bases, leaving 9 bases between them. The CDR3, as DNA: TGTGCCAGCAGAGCACAGGGTAATGAAAAACTGTTTTTT. It codes for CASRAQGNEKLFF.

This clonotype was counted ten times or more. The chain recombines TRBV20-1 with TRBJ2-7; D is unresolved. The CDR3 sequence is 12 residues long. CDR1 and CDR2 from the germline V gene are DFQATT and SNEGSKA (reference sequence). Trimming shortened V by 1 base and J by 6 bases, and 10 bases separated the two germline ends. In DNA form, the CDR3 reads TGCAGTGCTAGAGGAGGTTACGGCGAGCAGTACTTC. It specifies CSARGGYGEQYF.

This clonotype was picked up a small number of times. Here the CDR3 reads CASSHLYEQYF. The DNA of the CDR3 is TGTGCCAGCAGCCACCTGTACGAGCAGTACTTC. The chain uses TRBV28 and TRBJ2-7; D gene unclear. This CDR3 has 11 amino acids. Germline CDR1 reads MDHEN; CDR2 reads SYDVKM. The V end lost 6 bases, the J end lost 4 bases, and 7 bases lay between the germline ends.

In its sample, this clonotype was seen many times. The V gene is TRBV11-3, the J gene TRBJ2-7; 10 bases are a match to TRBD2. V lost 5 bases and J lost 7; bases outside the gene matches: 14. This CDR3 region has 16 residues. Germline V CDR1 and CDR2: SGHNT, YENEEA. The CDR3 protein is CASSLNIAGGSAEQYF. CDR3 in DNA: TGTGCCAGCAGCCTGAACATAGCGGGAGGATCGGCGGAGCAGTACTTC.

This clonotype was found many times. The gene calls are TRBV2 and TRBJ1-5; weak D call: TRBD1 (6 bases). The germline V and J ends were trimmed by 2 bases and 6 bases, with 14 bases remaining between them. Looked up from germline, CDR1 is SNHLY and CDR2 is FYNNEI. CDR3 size: 15 residues. CDR3 region: CASSERGRVVQPQHF. In DNA, the CDR3 is TGTGCCAGCAGTGAAAGGGGGAGGGTAGTTCAGCCCCAGCATTTT.

This clonotype was found many times. The chain uses TRBV5-1 and TRBJ2-6; the D is unclear. Germline assignment: CDR1 SGHRS and CDR2 YFSETQ. The V and J ends lost 0 bases and 1 base respectively, with 5 bases between them. The CDR3 consists of 15 residues. The CDR3 DNA follows: TGCGCCAGCAGCTTGGTTTTATCTGGGGCCAACGTCCTGACTTTC. Protein sequence: CASSLVLSGANVLTF. Full variable domain (rest looked up from reference TRBV5-1 and TRBJ2-6): KAGVTQTPRYLIKTRGQQVTLSCSPISGHRSVSWYQQTPGQGLQFLFEYFSETQRNKGNFPGRFSGRQFSNSRSEMNVSTLELGDSALYLCASSLVLSGANVLTFGAGSRLTVL.

This clonotype has only a few counts. A read error may account for a junction end that differs from germline. CDR3 in amino acids: CASSKWTDNTEACF. The CDR3 nucleotides read TGTGCCAGCAGTAAGTGGACAGATAACACTGAAGCTTGCTTT. The genes are TRBV28 and TRBJ1-1, with D possibly being TRBD1 (6 bases). The CDR3 sequence is 14 residues long. Germline V CDR1 and CDR2: MDHEN, SYDVKM.

This clonotype has a single count. The CDR3 DNA reads TGTGCCAGCAGCCATGGACAGTCTACCTCACCCCTCCACTTT. Protein: CASSHGQSTSPLHF. The chain links TRBV14 to TRBJ1-6, with D tentatively TRBD1 (6 bases). This CDR3 is built from 14 residues. V dropped 3 bases and J dropped 10 bases, with 13 bases sitting between them. CDR1 and CDR2 from the germline V gene are SGHDN and FVKESK.

The chain joins TRBV12-3 or TRBV12-4 to TRBJ1-3; maybe TRBD1 (6 bases). This CDR3 contains 16 residues. Trimming removed 6 bases at V and 0 bases at J, with 15 bases between. The CDR3 DNA follows: TGTGCCAGCAGAATACAGGGTTCCTTCTCTGGAAACACCATATATTTT. Protein product: CASRIQGSFSGNTIYF.

Points on this clonotype: A read error may explain this, as a much larger clone is one base away. The chain employs TRBV6-1 and TRBJ1-5; tentatively, D is TRBD1 (6 bases). The CDR3 length is 13 residues. CDR1 is MNHNS and CDR2 is SASEGT in the germline V gene. V was shortened by 8 bases and J by 1 base, with 9 bases between the two germline ends. The CDR3 bases are TGTGCCAGCTCAGGACAGAGCAATCAGCCCCAGCATTTT. Amino acids: CASSGQSNQPQHF.

This clonotype was seen ten or more times. This sequence joins TRBV6-1 and TRBJ2-1; tentative D call: TRBD2 (6 bases). Germline CDR1 is MNHNS and CDR2 is SASEGT. V dropped 7 bases and J dropped 4 bases, with 14 bases sitting between them. The CDR3 is made up of 14 amino acids. Here the CDR3 reads CASKGLAAYNEQFF. The CDR3 bases are TGTGCCAGCAAAGGTTTAGCGGCTTACAATGAGCAGTTCTTC.

This clonotype was detected ten times or more. This sequence joins TRBV3-1 and TRBJ2-3; D uncertain. The length of the CDR3 is 12 residues. Per germline, CDR1 LGHDT and CDR2 YNNKEL (reference sequence). Between the trimmed V and J ends, which lost 1 base and 4 bases, there was a span of 3 bases. CDR3 amino acids: CASSQGSDTQYF. The CDR3, as DNA: TGTGCCAGCAGCCAAGGTTCAGATACGCAGTATTTT.

The table lists this clonotype with a few counts. V and J are TRBV9 and TRBJ2-7; D gene uncertain. Germline lookup yields CDR1 SGDLS and CDR2 YYNGEE. The CDR3 length is 12 residues. V was clipped by 6 bases and J by 6 bases, with 13 bases between them. DNA of the CDR3: TGTGCCAGCACCTCCCGCCCCGTCGAGCAGTACTTC. This sequence encodes CASTSRPVEQYF.

This clonotype has more than one count but fewer than ten. This rearrangement joins TRBV10-3 to TRBJ2-7, with a possible D match to TRBD2 (6 bases). Trimming removed 7 bases at V and 2 bases at J, with 15 bases between. Germline V gives CDR1 ENHRY, CDR2 SYGVKD. CDR3 length: 14 residues. The CDR3 region has the DNA TGTGCCATCAACGTGCTAGCGCAGGCCTACGAGCAGTACTTC. Its protein product is CAINVLAQAYEQYF.

V and J are TRBV6-1 and TRBJ2-7; 8 nucleotides align to TRBD1. V lost 7 bases and J lost 0; bases outside the gene matches: 8. The CDR3 spans 15 residues. The germline gives CDR1 MNHNS, CDR2 SASEGT. The CDR3 DNA follows: TGTGCCAGCACCCCCCCCACAGGGGGCTCCTACGAGCAGTACTTC. Amino acid sequence: CASTPPTGGSYEQYF.

In its sample, this clonotype was seen many times. This chain connects TRBV9 to TRBJ2-2; D is unclear. V dropped 6 bases and J dropped 7 bases, with 13 bases sitting between them. The CDR3 is 13 residues long. In germline, CDR1 is SGDLS, CDR2 YYNGEE. The CDR3 is CASTPGGVGELFF. CDR3 sequence (DNA): TGTGCCAGCACCCCGGGTGGGGTCGGGGAGCTGTTTTTT.

This clonotype was picked up many times. J is TRBJ2-1 and V is TRBV11-1; D is perhaps TRBD2 (5 bases). The V gene lost 0 bases and the J gene lost 4 bases, with 16 bases spanning the gap. This CDR3 is built from 17 residues. Germline CDR1 reads SGHAT; CDR2 reads FQDESV (reference sequence). This CDR3 is CASSLAFGSELYNEQFF. DNA of the CDR3: TGTGCCAGCAGCTTAGCGTTTGGTAGCGAGCTATACAATGAGCAGTTCTTC.

This clonotype has ten or more counts. The chain employs TRBV18 and TRBJ1-4, with no clear D. Germline values: CDR1 KGHSH, CDR2 LQKENI. V was cut by 3 bases and J by 4 bases, with 6 bases left in between. The CDR3 is 13 residues long. The CDR3 sequence is CASSPGFNEKLFF. The CDR3 bases are TGTGCCAGCTCACCGGGATTTAATGAAAAACTGTTTTTT.

This clonotype was counted at least ten times. This sequence joins TRBV11-3 and TRBJ2-1, with 11 bases that match TRBD2. Unmatched junction bases numbered 7, after V lost 1 base and J lost 5 bases. CDR3 length: 17 amino acids. The germline CDR1 and CDR2 sequences are SGHNT and YENEEA. For the CDR3, the DNA is TGTGCCAGCAGCTTAGCCGGACTAGCGGGCGTCAACAATGAGCAGTTCTTC. Its translation is CASSLAGLAGVNNEQFF.

This clonotype was seen many times. The chain combines TRBV20-1 with TRBJ1-1; no clear D. There are 12 residues in the CDR3. Germline CDR1 is DFQATT and CDR2 is SNEGSKA (reference sequence). V lost 0 bases, J lost 3 bases, and 5 bases lay in between. DNA for the CDR3: TGCAGTGCTAGAGAGATAGACACTGAAGCTTTCTTT. It is translated as CSAREIDTEAFF.

The chain couples TRBV7-2 to TRBJ1-5; weak D call: TRBD1 (6 bases). The V gene's germline CDR1 is SGHTA and CDR2 FQGNSA. The CDR3 sequence is 16 residues long. Trimming shortened V by 1 base and J by 4 bases, and 14 bases separated the two germline ends. CDR3 DNA: TGTGCCAGCAGCTTAGGAGGGACAAGAAGGAATCAGCCCCAGCATTTT. This sequence encodes CASSLGGTRRNQPQHF.

V usage is TRBV9 and J usage is TRBJ2-1; 9 positions agree with TRBD2. The CDR3 consists of 15 residues. The V gene end was trimmed by 0 bases and the J gene end by 5 bases; junction bases not matched to a gene: 3. CDR1 and CDR2 from the germline V gene are SGDLS and YYNGEE. CDR3 nucleotide sequence: TGTGCCAGCAGCGTAGATAGCGGGAGTGACAATGAGCAGTTCTTC. Its protein product is CASSVDSGSDNEQFF.

There are a few counts of this clonotype. The chain joins TRBV20-1 to TRBJ2-7; TRBD1 or TRBD2 may be the D gene (6 bases each). The V gene lost 3 bases and the J gene lost 6 bases, with 15 bases spanning the gap. CDR3 length: 13 amino acids. CDR1 and CDR2 from the germline V gene are DFQATT and SNEGSKA (reference sequence). The CDR3 reads CSASPGGAGEQYF. The CDR3 DNA follows: TGCAGTGCTAGTCCCGGGGGCGCTGGCGAGCAGTACTTC.

This chain uses TRBV10-3 with TRBJ2-1; D unresolved. This CDR3 has 12 amino acids. Per germline, CDR1 ENHRY and CDR2 SYGVKD. V shed 2 bases and J shed 5 bases, with 4 bases lying between them. CDR3 in amino acids: CAISEGNNEQFF. CDR3 nucleotide sequence: TGTGCCATCAGTGAGGGGAACAATGAGCAGTTCTTC.

In its sample, this clonotype was seen many times. The chain recombines TRBV11-2 with TRBJ1-2; 9 positions agree with TRBD1. The V and J ends lost 1 base and 5 bases, in that order; junction bases with no gene match: 2. This CDR3 spans 14 amino acids. Germline-derived CDR1 and CDR2 are SGHAT and FQNNGV. CDR3 sequence reads: CASSLVGTGYGYTF. The CDR3 DNA follows: TGTGCCAGCAGCTTAGTTGGGACAGGGTATGGCTACACCTTC.

This clonotype was recorded many times. The rearrangement uses TRBV3-1 and TRBJ1-2; D not resolved. The germline gives CDR1 LGHDT, CDR2 YNNKEL (reference sequence). The CDR3 length is 13 residues. Between the trimmed V and J ends, which lost 3 bases and 4 bases, there was a span of 9 bases. The CDR3 spells CASSQTETYGYTF. The DNA of the CDR3 is TGTGCCAGCAGCCAGACGGAGACCTATGGCTACACCTTC.

Worth noting for this clonotype: Since a much larger clone is just one base distant, this may be a read error. The chain couples TRBV2 to TRBJ1-1, with D unclear. The germline V gene has CDR1 SNHLY and CDR2 FYNNEI. This CDR3 is built from 12 residues. CDR3 sequence: CASTGGYTETFF. Written as DNA, the CDR3 is TGTGCCAGCACCGGAGGGTACACTGAAACTTTCTTT.